The entry that follows covers one T cell receptor beta chain sequence. Its antigen is unidentified. These data are taken from a study of graft-versus-host responses after intestinal transplantation. Across the study: Multivisceral, liver-intestinal, or isolated intestinal transplants were performed in recipients. The study gave all recipients anti-thymocyte globulin induction, then tacrolimus and steroids for two to three years. Findings of the study overall: Investigators detected GvH clones in recipient marrow, with some emerging earlier in ileum or blood. Clonal ratios of graft-versus-host to host-versus-graft in allografts were high for patients exhibiting graft-donor T cell macrochimerism.

Some clones are missing from TCRdb's copy, which holds only in-frame ones; the method was immunoSEQ multiplex PCR. This sample has under 95,000 clones, with roughly 80% found just once. Germline lookup yields CDR1 SGHNT and CDR2 YENEEA. The CDR3 runs to 15 residues. V was shortened by 8 bases and J by 5 bases, with 18 bases between the two germline ends. The genes are TRBV11-3 and TRBJ1-4; unclear D gene. Source: unstimulated CD4+ T cells sorted from spleen or lymph node cells, taken before intestinal transplant. This TCR came from a human donor who received an intestinal transplant. The chain's CDR3 is CASSFPLESNEKLFF. The CDR3 bases are TGTGCCAGCTCCTTCCCCTTAGAGTCGAATGAAAAACTGTTTTTT.